The count of the clone carrying this TCR beta chain is one. The authors' processing: Researchers report that nucleated cell counts were estimated from reference gene primer amplification. The repertoire was sequenced with immunoSEQ multiplex PCR; TCRdb's copy has only in-frame clones and lacks some. The V and J calls and clone size were taken over from that table, and D and trimming were inferred from the DNA. The sample yields 150,000 or so clones, about four fifths seen once. The data are from a study of blood T cell repertoires in COVID-19. In the study overall: Samples came from the United States, Italy and Spain, spanning acute and convalescent COVID-19. In each case, the material was cDNA or gDNA derived from T cells, B-cell-depleted T cells, or PBMCs.

The sequence was obtained from a woman of 80 years or more with acute or convalescent COVID-19. Sequencing was carried out using peripheral blood.

CDR3 in DNA: TGTGCCAGCAGCTTAGCGGGGGGTAGCATGAATACGCAGTATTTT. Encoded protein: CASSLAGGSMNTQYF. The rearrangement links TRBV6-5 to TRBJ2-3; TRBD2 aligns across 10 bases. This CDR3 contains 15 residues. The junction had 10 bases not matched to a gene; V was cut back by 6 bases and J by 7 bases. The germline CDR1 and CDR2 sequences are MNHEY and SVGAGI.